A selection of T cell receptor beta chains follows, all from one sample in a study of OX40 agonist ivuxolimab in advanced cancers. TCRdb keeps only in-frame clones here, not all; method: immunoSEQ multiplex PCR. The table shows approximately 79,000 clones, with approximately 92% occurring only once. Sequenced material: CD4+ or CD8+ T cells sorted from blood, taken in a trial of the OX40 agonist ivuxolimab. The receptors derive from an adult with an advanced solid tumor such as melanoma, head and neck, liver or kidney cancer. Each CDR3 is given with its conserved first and last residue. The order of the fields is J gene, V gene, clone size, CDR3 length, CDR3 protein. Expanded clones get a size class; other rows say once, few or many, or leave the size out.

J: TRBJ1-2; V: TRBV10-3; size: NA; length: 15; CDR3: CAISEDHRGNYGYTF
J: TRBJ2-7; V: TRBV11-2; size: NA; length: 15; CDR3: CASSPLAGAVYEQYF
J: TRBJ2-3; V: TRBV11-2; size: NA; length: 15; CDR3: CASSLVGGATDTQYF
J: TRBJ1-1; V: TRBV4-1; size: NA; length: 15; CDR3: CASSRAQGKEEWAFF
J: TRBJ1-6; V: TRBV5-4; size: NA; length: 15; CDR3: CASSTGQAYNSPLHF
J: TRBJ2-7; V: TRBV19; size: NA; length: 14; CDR3: CASTWQASSYEQYF
J: TRBJ2-3; V: TRBV6-1; size: NA; length: 16; CDR3: CASSEALTGGTDTQYF
J: TRBJ2-7; V: TRBV5-1; size: NA; length: 13; CDR3: CASSTTVSYEQYF
J: TRBJ1-1; V: TRBV9; size: NA; length: 17; CDR3: CASSGGSAGGWYTEAFF
J: TRBJ1-4; V: TRBV7-2; size: NA; length: 14; CDR3: CASSLVTGNEKLFF
J: TRBJ2-1; V: TRBV13; size: NA; length: 12; CDR3: CASSLGRREQFF
J: TRBJ1-5; V: TRBV5-5; size: NA; length: 15; CDR3: CASSLGQYSNQPQHF
J: TRBJ2-3; V: TRBV9; size: NA; length: 14; CDR3: CASTETQVTDTQYF
J: TRBJ2-7; V: TRBV13; size: NA; length: 14; CDR3: CASSSGQEHYEQYF
J: TRBJ2-1; V: TRBV10-3; size: NA; length: 16; CDR3: CAISDPQGIQYNEQFF
J: TRBJ1-2; V: TRBV6-4; size: once; length: 15; CDR3: CASSDDYRGRGGYTF